A selection of T cell receptor beta chains follows, all from one sample in a study of blood T cell repertoires in COVID-19. Produced via immunoSEQ multiplex PCR; TCRdb's table is partial and in-frame only. The data contain approximately 180,000 clones, more than 65% of them singletons. Sequencing input: PBMCs or T cells enriched from blood (not recorded which). All receptors derive from a man aged 45-65 years who had recovered from COVID-19. Each CDR3 is given with its conserved first and last residue. Each record gives: clone size, V gene, D gene, J gene, CDR3 DNA, CDR3 protein. D genes are given only for firm matches. Size is stated for part of the rows, as once, few or many counts, or as a class when the clone is expanded.

NA	TRBV29-1	TRBD1	TRBJ1-2	TGCAGCGCTAACGGACAGGGGGCGGAAAATGGCTACACCTTC	CSANGQGAENGYTF
NA	TRBV19	TRBD1	TRBJ1-2	TGTGCCAGTAGCAGGACAGGGAAGGGCTACACCTTC	CASSRTGKGYTF
NA	TRBV10-3	NA	TRBJ2-7	TGTGCCATCAGTGAGTACAGCGAGCAGTACTTC	CAISEYSEQYF
NA	TRBV5-5	NA	TRBJ2-5	TGTGCCAGCAGCTTTAGACAGGCAGGGACCCAGTACTTC	CASSFRQAGTQYF
few	TRBV10-3	NA	TRBJ1-3	TGTGCCACCGCGGGGGCAGGAACTGGAAACACCATATATTTT	CATAGAGTGNTIYF
NA	TRBV12-3/TRBV12-4	TRBD1	TRBJ1-2	TGTGCCAGCAGCGACAGGGACAATGGCTACACCTTC	CASSDRDNGYTF
NA	TRBV2	NA	TRBJ1-2	TGTGCCAGCAGTATGAGTTATGGCTACACCTTC	CASSMSYGYTF
NA	TRBV6-7	TRBD2	TRBJ2-4	TGTGCCAGCAGTTACTCGTCTCTTTTCCGACTAGCGGGGGGTGGGGCCAAAAACATTCAGTACTTC	CASSYSSLFRLAGGGAKNIQYF
NA	TRBV27	NA	TRBJ1-4	TGTGCCAGCAGTTTAATGGCAAGTAATGAAAAACTGTTTTTT	CASSLMASNEKLFF
NA	TRBV3-1/TRBV3-2	NA	TRBJ1-1	TGTGCCAGCAGCCAATCTCAATCCAGGAACACTGAAGCTTTCTTT	CASSQSQSRNTEAFF
NA	TRBV7-9	TRBD1	TRBJ1-2	TGTGCCAGCAGTTCGGACAGGAGTGTCTACACCTTC	CASSSDRSVYTF
few	TRBV19	NA	TRBJ1-1	TGTGCCAGTAGTTCCGGACAGACGAACACTGAAGCTTTCTTT	CASSSGQTNTEAFF
NA	TRBV7-2	TRBD1	TRBJ1-5	TGTGCCAGCACCCGACAGGGGGGGGTTCAGCCCCAGCATTTT	CASTRQGGVQPQHF
NA	TRBV7-9	TRBD1	TRBJ1-2	TGTGCCAGCAGCTTGGCAACAGGGGGCGCCGGAGGCTACACCTTC	CASSLATGGAGGYTF
NA	TRBV3-1/TRBV3-2	NA	TRBJ1-2	TGTGCCAGCAGCAACTCCCAGGGGGGCTACACCTTC	CASSNSQGGYTF
NA	TRBV18	TRBD2	TRBJ2-1	TGTGCCAGCTCAATCGGGACTAGCGGGGCAAACAATGAGCAGTTCTTC	CASSIGTSGANNEQFF
NA	TRBV5-8	NA	TRBJ1-3	TGTGCCAGCAGCTACGGCAAATCCGGGTTTGGAAACACCATATATTTT	CASSYGKSGFGNTIYF
NA	TRBV27	NA	TRBJ1-5	TGTGCCAGCAGTTCTTGGGCATCCATGAAGAGCCATTATCAGCCCCAGCATTTT	CASSSWASMKSHYQPQHF
NA	TRBV5-6	NA	TRBJ2-1	TGTGCCAGCAGCTTACTCGGCAATGAGCAGTTCTTC	CASSLLGNEQFF
once	TRBV6-1	NA	TRBJ2-1	TGTGCCAGCAGTGCCGTCGGTAGGGGAGGGGGAAATGAGCAGTTCTTC	CASSAVGRGGGNEQFF
few	TRBV9	TRBD1	TRBJ2-5	TGTGCCAGCAGCGAAAAAGGGGGCTTATGGGAGACCCAGTACTTC	CASSEKGGLWETQYF
NA	TRBV5-8	NA	TRBJ1-2	TGTGCCAGCAGCTTGGTCCAGGGGAGGGATGGCTACACCTTC	CASSLVQGRDGYTF
NA	TRBV5-8	TRBD1	TRBJ1-5	TGTGCCAGCAGCCGGACAGGGAGAATGGGCAATCAGCCCCAGCATTTT	CASSRTGRMGNQPQHF
NA	TRBV27	TRBD1	TRBJ1-3	TGTGCCAGCAGTAGGACAGGGACGGTTCGGAGAAACACCATATATTTT	CASSRTGTVRRNTIYF
NA	TRBV14	NA	TRBJ1-1	TGTGCCAGCAGCCTACAGGGGAACACTGAAGCTTTCTTT	CASSLQGNTEAFF
NA	TRBV2	NA	TRBJ1-1	TGTGCCAGCACCCCTGACAGGACCTTGAACACTGAAGCTTTCTTT	CASTPDRTLNTEAFF
once	TRBV10-1	TRBD1	TRBJ2-2	TGCGCCAGCTCCCGGGACAGCCTGACCGGGGAGCTGTTTTTT	CASSRDSLTGELFF
NA	TRBV5-1	TRBD2	TRBJ2-1	TGCGCCAGCAGCTTGGATAGCGGGGGGTACTACAATGAGCAGTTCTTC	CASSLDSGGYYNEQFF
NA	TRBV27	TRBD1	TRBJ1-2	TGTGCCAGCAGTCTCACAGGGGGCGCTGACTATGGCTACACCTTC	CASSLTGGADYGYTF
NA	TRBV6-5	NA	TRBJ2-6	TGTGCCAGCACCCCGGGGATCTCTGGGGCCAACGTCCTGACTTTC	CASTPGISGANVLTF
NA	TRBV5-1	NA	TRBJ1-2	TGCGCCAGCAGTACGGGTTCCAACTATGGCTACACCTTC	CASSTGSNYGYTF
NA	TRBV2	NA	TRBJ2-5	TGTGCCAGCAGCACAGACAGGTACCAAGAGACCCAGTACTTC	CASSTDRYQETQYF
NA	TRBV18	NA	TRBJ2-5	TGTGCCAGCTCACCGGACTGGGTGGAGACCCAGTACTTC	CASSPDWVETQYF
NA	TRBV3-1/TRBV3-2	TRBD2	TRBJ2-2	TGTGCCAGCAGCCGAAGTGGACTAGCTCGCAACACCGGGGAGCTGTTTTTT	CASSRSGLARNTGELFF
NA	TRBV7-9	NA	TRBJ2-3	TGTGCCAGCAGCTCGATGACTAGCACAGATACGCAGTATTTT	CASSSMTSTDTQYF
NA	TRBV5-1	TRBD1	TRBJ2-3	TGCGCCAGCAGCGGGGGGACAGGGAATCTGGCAGATACGCAGTATTTT	CASSGGTGNLADTQYF
NA	TRBV11-2	NA	TRBJ2-5	TGTGCCAGCAGCTTAGTGGCGGGGGCCCAAGAGACCCAGTACTTC	CASSLVAGAQETQYF
NA	TRBV30	NA	TRBJ2-3	TGTGCCTGGAGCTGGGGGCACACAGATACGCAGTATTTT	CAWSWGHTDTQYF
NA	TRBV30	NA	TRBJ1-4	TGTGCCTGGAAACAGGGAGCAACTAATGAAAAACTGTTTTTT	CAWKQGATNEKLFF
NA	TRBV20-1	TRBD2	TRBJ2-3	TGCAGTGCTAGTGCCCAGCGGGGAGCGACAGATACGCAGTATTTT	CSASAQRGATDTQYF
NA	TRBV5-1	TRBD2	TRBJ2-1	TGCGCCAGCTGTAGCGGGGTTGATTGCAATGAGCAGTTCTTC	CASCSGVDCNEQFF
NA	TRBV11-2	NA	TRBJ2-1	TGTGCCAGCAGATCGTTTTCGAGCTCCTACAATGAGCAGTTCTTC	CASRSFSSSYNEQFF
NA	TRBV27	TRBD2	TRBJ2-3	TGTGCCAGCAGTTTATTTGCGGGGGGCGGAGATACGCAGTATTTT	CASSLFAGGGDTQYF
once	TRBV5-1	NA	TRBJ1-3	TGCGCCAGCAGCGGGGACTTCTCTGGAAACACCATATATTTT	CASSGDFSGNTIYF
NA	TRBV27	TRBD1	TRBJ1-6	TGTGCCAGCAGCCCCGGGACAGGGGGAAGATCACCCCTCCACTTT	CASSPGTGGRSPLHF
NA	TRBV2	NA	TRBJ1-1	TGTGCCAGCAGTGGAACAGCTAACACTGAAGCTTTCTTT	CASSGTANTEAFF
NA	TRBV30	NA	TRBJ1-3	TGTGCCTGGAGTTCTCCTAACTCTGGAAACACCATATATTTT	CAWSSPNSGNTIYF
NA	TRBV24-1	NA	TRBJ2-1	TGTGCCACCAGTGATTTGCAAGGACAGCCCTACAATGAGCAGTTCTTC	CATSDLQGQPYNEQFF
once	TRBV20-1	NA	TRBJ1-4	TGCAGTGCTCTCTCAGGGTTAAAACTGTTTTTT	CSALSGLKLFF
NA	TRBV3-1/TRBV3-2	NA	TRBJ1-5	TGTGCCAGCAGCCAACAAATCAATCAGCCCCAGCATTTT	CASSQQINQPQHF
NA	TRBV28	NA	TRBJ1-1	TGTGCCAGCAGTTTGGAAGGGGTCCGTTCAGAAGCTTTCTTT	CASSLEGVRSEAFF
NA	TRBV10-3	TRBD2	TRBJ2-5	TGTGCCATCAGTGAGCCTAGCGGGGGGTCGGAGACCCAGTACTTC	CAISEPSGGSETQYF
NA	TRBV19	TRBD2	TRBJ2-3	TGTGCCAGCACCGGGACTAGCGGGTCCCATACGCAGTATTTT	CASTGTSGSHTQYF